The 10 T cell receptor beta chains reported below all come from one sample, sequenced in a study of T cells after posttransplantation cyclophosphamide. Data came from immunoSEQ multiplex PCR; TCRdb stores just in-frame clones and leaves some out. This sample carries tens of thousands of clones, none of them present only once. The sample was PBMCs. The receptor set was obtained from a man aged 40-49 years in good health, CMV-negative, and a related stem cell transplant donor.

This clone was detected ten times or more. The chain combines TRBV9 with TRBJ2-7; weak D call: TRBD2 (6 bases). Germline V lookup: CDR1 SGDLS, CDR2 YYNGEE. Between the trimmed V and J ends, which lost 0 bases and 2 bases, there was a span of 12 bases. The CDR3 runs 15 residues. The CDR3 DNA follows: TGTGCCAGCAGCGTAGATCTTAGCGGAACCTACGAGCAGTACTTC. As protein: CASSVDLSGTYEQYF.

In its sample, this clone was seen many times. The chain couples TRBV28 to TRBJ2-3, with D unresolved. This CDR3 has 13 residues. V lost 6 bases, J lost 0 bases, and 7 bases lay in between. Per the germline V gene, CDR1 is MDHEN and CDR2 is SYDVKM. CDR3 protein: CASSLQSTDTQYF. Written as DNA, the CDR3 is TGTGCCAGCAGCTTGCAGAGCACAGATACGCAGTATTTT. Full variable domain (missing parts from reference TRBV28 and TRBJ2-3): DVKVTQSSRYLVKRTGEKVFLECVQDMDHENMFWYRQDPGLGLRLIYFSYDVKMKEKGDIPEGYSVSREKKERFSLILESASTNQTSMYLCASSLQSTDTQYFGPGTRLTVL.

This clone was seen many times. The CDR3 sequence: CASCLIRGAGDTEAFF. CDR3 in DNA: TGTGCCAGCTGCCTAATTCGGGGGGCAGGGGACACTGAAGCTTTCTTT. The chain has TRBV28 and TRBJ1-1; D is perhaps TRBD1 (6 bases). This CDR3 has 16 amino acids. CDR1 is MDHEN, CDR2 SYDVKM, per germline. V lost 8 bases, J lost 3 bases, and 22 bases lay in between. Drawing the rest from reference TRBV28 and TRBJ1-1, the complete variable domain is DVKVTQSSRYLVKRTGEKVFLECVQDMDHENMFWYRQDPGLGLRLIYFSYDVKMKEKGDIPEGYSVSREKKERFSLILESASTNQTSMYLCASCLIRGAGDTEAFFGQGTRLTVV.

Ten or more counts support this clone. V and J are TRBV4-2 and TRBJ2-7; D gene unclear. Looked up from germline, CDR1 is LGHNA and CDR2 is YNFKEQ. The CDR3 loop spans 15 amino acids. V lost 1 base and J lost 3, with 13 bases in between. The CDR3 coding sequence is TGTGCCAGCAGCCAAGTGCCCTGGGCCGGCTACGAGCAGTACTTC. This gives the protein CASSQVPWAGYEQYF.

The sample holds many counts of this clone. The rearrangement links TRBV4-1 to TRBJ2-7, with 10 bases fitting TRBD1. There are 15 residues in the CDR3. Looked up from germline, CDR1 is MGHRA and CDR2 is YSYEKL. J lost 2 bases, V lost 5 bases, and 6 bases had no gene match. The CDR3 bases are TGCGCCAGCAGCGCTCCGGGACAGGGGACCTACGAGCAGTACTTC. As protein: CASSAPGQGTYEQYF.

This clone was counted ten times or more. The genes are TRBV28 and TRBJ2-2; D is perhaps TRBD1 (5 bases). The germline V gene encodes CDR1 MDHEN and CDR2 SYDVKM. With 3 bases removed from V and 6 bases from J, the gap between germline ends came to 14 bases. CDR3 length equals 15 residues. This CDR3 reads CASSFIRDLPGELFF. The CDR3 region has the DNA TGTGCCAGCAGTTTCATCAGGGATCTCCCCGGGGAGCTGTTTTTT.

This clone was counted ten times or more. The genes are TRBV28 and TRBJ2-7; D is possibly TRBD2 (6 bases). The CDR3 extends over 15 amino acids. Trimming stripped 7 bases from V and 7 bases from J, with 23 bases between. In germline, CDR1 is MDHEN, CDR2 SYDVKM. The CDR3 DNA reads as TGTGCCAGCACCCAACCCGGGGGACTCCTCGGAGAGCAGTACTTC. It translates to CASTQPGGLLGEQYF. Full variable domain (remainder filled in from reference TRBV28 and TRBJ2-7): DVKVTQSSRYLVKRTGEKVFLECVQDMDHENMFWYRQDPGLGLRLIYFSYDVKMKEKGDIPEGYSVSREKKERFSLILESASTNQTSMYLCASTQPGGLLGEQYFGPGTRLTVT.

At least ten counts were recorded for this clone. Here the CDR3 DNA reads TGTGCCAGTAGCTCTACCGGGACAATAACTGGCTACACCTTC. Protein: CASSSTGTITGYTF. The chain carries TRBV19 and TRBJ1-2; D perhaps matches TRBD1 (6 bases). With 6 bases removed from V and 7 bases from J, the gap between germline ends came to 18 bases. In germline, CDR1 is LNHDA, CDR2 SQIVND (reference sequence). The CDR3 is 14 residues long.

This clone was found many times. V usage is TRBV29-1 and J usage is TRBJ1-1; possibly TRBD1 for D (6 bases). The germline V gene has CDR1 SQVTM and CDR2 ANQGSEA. This CDR3 spans 11 amino acids. Between the trimmed V and J ends, which lost 8 bases and 11 bases, there was a span of 18 bases. CDR3 in amino acids: CSLMGDTSAFF. Here the CDR3 DNA reads TGCAGCCTTATGGGGGACACGTCGGCTTTCTTT.

This clone has ten or more counts. This chain connects TRBV7-9 to TRBJ2-5, with TRBD2 as a possible D gene (7 bases). Germline CDR1 SEHNR, CDR2 FQNEAQ (reference sequence). CDR3 length: 14 amino acids. V was pared by 5 bases and J by 7 bases, with 17 bases between. CDR3 in amino acids: CASSARGGDGTQYF. CDR3 DNA: TGTGCCAGCAGCGCAAGGGGGGGAGATGGGACCCAGTACTTC.